Below, 15 T cell receptor beta chains from the same sample are listed, as sequenced in a study of radiotherapy plus CTLA-4 blockade in lung cancer. Sequenced by immunoSEQ multiplex PCR; TCRdb stores in-frame clones only, minus some. The sample records about 88,000 clones, 55% to 75% being singletons. The sequencing used peripheral blood, collected from a patient treated with radiotherapy plus ipilimumab. These receptors originate from a human donor with non-small cell lung cancer that progressed on radiotherapy plus ipilimumab.

The chain joins TRBV4-1 to TRBJ1-5, with D uncertain. Trimming left V 6 bases short and J 2 bases short, with 11 bases between. The CDR3 loop spans 14 amino acids. Germline V CDR1 and CDR2: MGHRA, YSYEKL. The CDR3 sequence: CASSSDGGNQPQHF. The CDR3 nucleotides read TGCGCCAGCAGTTCAGACGGTGGCAATCAGCCCCAGCATTTT.

The chain carries TRBV29-1 and TRBJ2-5; 12 nucleotides match TRBD2. The CDR3 sequence is 15 residues long. Germline V gene sequence: CDR1 SQVTM, CDR2 ANQGSEA. With V trimmed by 5 bases and J by 2 bases, 6 bases remained unmatched. CDR3 DNA: TGCAGCGTTCAGCCTAGCGGGGGGGTACAAGAGACCCAGTACTTC. The encoded protein is CSVQPSGGVQETQYF.

The rearrangement links TRBV2 to TRBJ2-1; the D gene is possibly TRBD1 (5 bases). The V end was cut by 4 bases, the J end by 9 bases, with 13 bases between. CDR3 length: 13 residues. The germline CDR1 and CDR2 sequences are SNHLY and FYNNEI. The CDR3 reads CASSGRLRGEQFF. Here the CDR3 DNA reads TGTGCCAGCAGTGGGCGGCTTAGGGGTGAGCAGTTCTTC.

The CDR3 sequence is CASSLLDSDEQFF. CDR3 nucleotide sequence: TGTGCCAGCAGCTTGCTTGACAGTGATGAGCAGTTCTTC. V and J are TRBV28 and TRBJ2-1, with D maybe TRBD1 (5 bases). Germline V gene sequence: CDR1 MDHEN, CDR2 SYDVKM. The CDR3 extends over 13 amino acids. V gave up 6 bases and J gave up 8 bases, with 14 bases separating them.

This clone was picked up one time. The rearrangement joins TRBV6-6 to TRBJ1-2; D not resolved. CDR1 and CDR2 from the germline V gene are MNHNY and SVGAGI (reference sequence). The CDR3 has 12 residues. Trimming shortened V by 6 bases and J by 0 bases, and 5 bases separated the two germline ends. The CDR3 reads CASSWANYGYTF. CDR3 sequence (DNA): TGTGCCAGCAGCTGGGCTAACTATGGCTACACCTTC.

This clone was seen a single time. The chain employs TRBV29-1 and TRBJ2-5; a weak D match, TRBD2 (5 bases). The CDR3 is 12 amino acids. CDR1 and CDR2 (germline): SQVTM, ANQGSEA. The germline V and J ends were trimmed by 7 bases and 1 base, with 10 bases remaining between them. The CDR3 spells CSGLDFQETQYF. For the CDR3, the DNA is TGCAGCGGCTTGGACTTCCAAGAGACCCAGTACTTC.

V and J are TRBV27 and TRBJ1-1; D gene uncertain. The germline V gene has CDR1 MNHEY and CDR2 SMNVEV (reference sequence). V lost 2 bases, J lost 0 bases, and 10 bases lay in between. The CDR3 covers 15 residues. The CDR3: CASSLTGVMNTEAFF. The CDR3 nucleotides read TGTGCCAGCAGTTTAACGGGAGTGATGAACACTGAAGCTTTCTTT.

This clone was counted only a few times. In nucleotides, the CDR3 is TGCGCCAGCAGCTTCTCGGGACAGGACGAGCAGTACTTC. Translated, it gives CASSFSGQDEQYF. The chain couples TRBV5-1 to TRBJ2-7; 8 bases agree with TRBD1. The V and J ends lost 2 bases and 5 bases, in that order; junction bases with no gene match: 3. Germline V CDR1 and CDR2: SGHRS, YFSETQ. The CDR3 loop spans 13 amino acids.

V usage is TRBV18 and J usage is TRBJ2-5, with D perhaps TRBD1 (6 bases). CDR3 length: 13 residues. CDR1 is KGHSH and CDR2 is LQKENI in the germline V gene. Deletions cut 6 bases from V and 2 bases from J, with 10 bases between. CDR3 loop: CASSVRGQETQYF. The CDR3 DNA sequence: TGTGCCAGCTCGGTGAGGGGGCAAGAGACCCAGTACTTC.

The V call is TRBV27, the J call TRBJ1-2, with 7 bases fitting TRBD1. This CDR3 region has 14 residues. The V gene's germline CDR1 is MNHEY and CDR2 SMNVEV (reference sequence). With V trimmed by 5 bases and J by 4 bases, 7 bases remained unmatched. The CDR3 nucleotides read TGTGCCAGCAGTCAGACAGGGCAGTTCTATGGCTACACCTTC. This encodes CASSQTGQFYGYTF.

The rearrangement uses TRBV7-3 and TRBJ2-3, with 9 bases lining up with TRBD2. CDR1 and CDR2 from the germline V gene are SGHTA and FQGTGA. The length of the CDR3 is 15 residues. The V gene end was trimmed by 5 bases and the J gene end by 4 bases; junction bases not matched to a gene: 7. The CDR3 spells CASSLGGGAADTQYF. The CDR3 nucleotides read TGTGCCAGCAGCCTGGGCGGGGGGGCCGCAGATACGCAGTATTTT.

V usage is TRBV7-7 and J usage is TRBJ2-2, with a possible D match to TRBD1 (6 bases). V lost 7 bases and J 3 bases, leaving 24 bases between the germline ends. Looked up from germline, CDR1 is SSHAT and CDR2 is FNYEAQ (reference sequence). The CDR3 contains 18 residues. The DNA for the CDR3 is TGTGCCAGCACCTTTAGCGTGGGGGCAGGAAGGGACACCGGGGAGCTGTTTTTT. Translating gives CASTFSVGAGRDTGELFF.

The chain carries TRBV7-9 and TRBJ2-5; weak D call: TRBD2 (6 bases). Trimming cost V 2 bases and J 5 bases, with 12 bases left between them. This CDR3 spans 14 amino acids. The germline gives CDR1 SEHNR, CDR2 FQNEAQ (reference sequence). As DNA, the CDR3 is TGTGCCAGCAGCTTAATGGCTAGCGTGGAGACCCAGTACTTC. It translates to CASSLMASVETQYF.

The V gene is TRBV7-2, the J gene TRBJ2-1; D perhaps matches TRBD2 (5 bases). In germline, CDR1 is SGHTA, CDR2 FQGNSA. V shed 5 bases and J shed 7 bases, with 24 bases lying between them. This CDR3 comprises 17 residues. This CDR3 is CASSPARMFGVRNEQFF. CDR3 DNA sequence: TGTGCCAGCAGCCCCGCTAGGATGTTCGGGGTAAGAAATGAGCAGTTCTTC. Full variable domain (rest looked up from reference TRBV7-2 and TRBJ2-1): GAGVSQSPSNKVTEKGKDVELRCDPISGHTALYWYRQSLGQGLEFLIYFQGNSAPDKSGLPSDRFSAERTGGSVSTLTIQRTQQEDSAVYLCASSPARMFGVRNEQFFGPGTRLTVL.

The gene calls are TRBV7-9 and TRBJ2-3; 12 nucleotides line up with TRBD1. V lost 5 bases to trimming and J lost 5 bases; unmatched junction nucleotides: 14. Germline CDR1 reads SEHNR; CDR2 reads FQNEAQ (reference sequence). CDR3 length: 18 residues. CDR3 DNA sequence: TGTGCCAGCAGCCCCCAGGGGTGGGACAGGGGGCCACAAGATACGCAGTATTTT. Translating it yields CASSPQGWDRGPQDTQYF.